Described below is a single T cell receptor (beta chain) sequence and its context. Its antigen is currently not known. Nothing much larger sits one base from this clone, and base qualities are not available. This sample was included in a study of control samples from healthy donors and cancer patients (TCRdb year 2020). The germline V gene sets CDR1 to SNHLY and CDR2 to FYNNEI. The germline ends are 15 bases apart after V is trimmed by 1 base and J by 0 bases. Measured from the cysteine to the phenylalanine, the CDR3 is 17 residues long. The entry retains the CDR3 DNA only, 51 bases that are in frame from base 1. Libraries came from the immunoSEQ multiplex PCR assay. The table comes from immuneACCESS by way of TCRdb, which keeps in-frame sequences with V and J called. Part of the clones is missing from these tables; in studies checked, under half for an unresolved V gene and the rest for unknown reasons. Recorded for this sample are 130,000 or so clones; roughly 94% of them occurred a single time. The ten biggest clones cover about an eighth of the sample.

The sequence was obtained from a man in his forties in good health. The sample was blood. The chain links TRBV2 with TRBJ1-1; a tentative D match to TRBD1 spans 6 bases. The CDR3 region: CASSEDYGTRLNTEAFF. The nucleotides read TGTGCCAGCAGTGAAGATTACGGGACACGACTGAACACTGAAGCTTTCTTT.